A selection of T cell receptor beta chains follows, all from one sample in a study of blood T cell repertoires in COVID-19. Assay used: immunoSEQ multiplex PCR; TCRdb lists only in-frame clones, some missing. The sample contains 250,000 to 350,000 clones, around 90% of which appear only once. The source material was peripheral blood. The receptors stem from a man younger than 35 with active or convalescent COVID-19. Each CDR3 is given with its conserved first and last residue.

V: TRBV29-1; J: TRBJ1-2; CDR3: CSVVRTPGQGRGYTF
V: TRBV23-1; J: TRBJ1-1; CDR3: CASSQGGQAEAFF
V: TRBV9; J: TRBJ2-3; CDR3: CASGSSTSTDTQYF
V: TRBV5-6; J: TRBJ1-2; CDR3: CASSVPGQRYGYTF
V: TRBV5-1; J: TRBJ1-2; CDR3: CASSGTGGSGYTF
V: TRBV2; J: TRBJ2-7; CDR3: CASSPSGTTYEQYF
V: TRBV5-1; J: TRBJ2-5; CDR3: CASSPPTSGETQYF
V: TRBV27; J: TRBJ1-5; CDR3: CASSLQGREVNQPQHF
V: TRBV9; J: TRBJ2-1; CDR3: CASSHRSGVYNEQFF
V: TRBV7-9; J: TRBJ2-1; CDR3: CASSSSRGSGSNEQFF
V: TRBV6-1; J: TRBJ2-3; CDR3: CASSENLGITEAQYF
V: TRBV10-2; J: TRBJ2-2; CDR3: CASDGQGNTGELFF
V: TRBV6-6; J: TRBJ2-1; CDR3: CASSSQGTWPYNEQFF
V: TRBV11-2; J: TRBJ1-4; CDR3: CASSLVDRGRKKLFF
V: TRBV5-1; J: TRBJ1-1; CDR3: CASSPRQGNTEAFF
V: TRBV2; J: TRBJ1-1; CDR3: CASSESGLNTEAFF
V: TRBV13; J: TRBJ1-1; CDR3: CASSLLSRSAEAFF
V: TRBV19; J: TRBJ2-7; CDR3: CASRRTGTGNNEQYF
V: TRBV9; J: TRBJ2-1; CDR3: CASSPWVSGGSNEQFF
V: TRBV4-3; J: TRBJ2-2; CDR3: CASSQDGGRAGELFF
V: TRBV10-2; J: TRBJ1-5; CDR3: CASSPTGYNQPQHF
V: TRBV28; J: TRBJ2-3; CDR3: CATIDRAADTQYF
V: TRBV9; J: TRBJ2-7; CDR3: CASSFRGGPSYEQYF
V: TRBV6-5; J: TRBJ1-1; CDR3: CASSLGMGGTEAFF
V: TRBV5-1; J: TRBJ2-7; CDR3: CASSPGDRPLGKYF
V: TRBV18; J: TRBJ1-2; CDR3: CASSPTGQGANYGYTF
V: TRBV7-9; J: TRBJ2-5; CDR3: CASRNRGTETQYF
V: TRBV21-1; J: TRBJ1-1; CDR3: CASTYRVGTGNTEAFF
V: TRBV13; J: TRBJ2-1; CDR3: CASSRRTGYNEQFF
V: TRBV7-9; J: TRBJ2-5; CDR3: CASGRQNQETQYF
V: TRBV6-6; J: TRBJ1-6; CDR3: CASSPGVGSYNSPLHF
V: TRBV7-9; J: TRBJ2-5; CDR3: CASSSPAGGSHGETQYF
V: TRBV11-2; J: TRBJ1-6; CDR3: CASSLRQGQCHF
V: TRBV7-9; J: TRBJ2-5; CDR3: CASSKGLAGVGETQYF
V: TRBV4-1; J: TRBJ1-6; CDR3: CASSQDSAQGASSYNSPLHF
V: TRBV19; J: TRBJ1-5; CDR3: CASSIWAHSATGQNQPQHF
V: TRBV6-6; J: TRBJ1-6; CDR3: CASSYATGASPLHF
V: TRBV6-6; J: TRBJ2-5; CDR3: CASSSGLVGGETQYF
V: TRBV6-5; J: TRBJ1-1; CDR3: CASSLLGGGGTEAFF
V: TRBV25-1; J: TRBJ2-1; CDR3: CASSELASERTNEQFF
V: TRBV4-3; J: TRBJ1-2; CDR3: CASSPSQGVYDGYTF
V: TRBV5-1; J: TRBJ1-2; CDR3: CASSLAGINSDYGYTF
V: TRBV4-1; J: TRBJ2-4; CDR3: CASSQERDKNIQYF
V: TRBV16; J: TRBJ2-5; CDR3: CASSQPGKETQYF
V: TRBV2; J: TRBJ1-6; CDR3: CASSETRTGGSYNSPLHF
V: TRBV3-1/TRBV3-2; J: TRBJ2-1; CDR3: CASSQDRTSLHEQFF
V: TRBV6-1; J: TRBJ1-2; CDR3: CASSEKSETGGYTF
V: TRBV3-1/TRBV3-2; J: TRBJ1-3; CDR3: CASSQGDWRTIYF
V: TRBV7-2; J: TRBJ2-5; CDR3: CASSWERTSQETQYF
V: TRBV5-4; J: TRBJ2-1; CDR3: CASSPRTGANNEQFF
V: TRBV5-1; J: TRBJ2-3; CDR3: CASSASGGSTDTQYF
V: TRBV6-5; J: TRBJ1-1; CDR3: CASKRDLNTEAFF
V: TRBV18; J: TRBJ1-2; CDR3: CASSRDSYGYTF
V: TRBV4-3; J: TRBJ2-3; CDR3: CASSQDLERGGQGTDTQYF